These T cell receptor beta chains were read from a single sample in a study of shared clonotypes between healthy human individuals. TCRdb keeps only in-frame clones here, not all; method: immunoSEQ multiplex PCR. The sample includes about half a million clones, around 73% of them seen just once. The sequenced sample was PBMCs. These receptors all stem from a woman between 40 and 50 years old in good health. Some clones in this sample may be carry-over from other donors' samples. CDR3s include the opening cysteine and the closing phenylalanine or tryptophan. The D gene is left open where the match is weak. Size is stated for part of the rows, as once, few or many counts, or as a class when the clone is expanded.

d_call	j_call	clone_size	v_call	cdr3_nt	cdr3_aa
NA	TRBJ1-1	NA	TRBV28	TGTGCCAGTCTTGGGGGAGTTACTGAAGCTTTCTTT	CASLGGVTEAFF
NA	TRBJ1-3	NA	TRBV30	TGTGCCTGGAGTGTACAGGTTTTCTCTGGAAACACCATATATTTT	CAWSVQVFSGNTIYF
TRBD2	TRBJ2-1	NA	TRBV25-1	TGTGCCAGCAGTGATGCGATAGCGGGAGGGCCCGTCTACAATGAGCAGTTCTTC	CASSDAIAGGPVYNEQFF
TRBD1	TRBJ1-4	NA	TRBV18	TGTGCCAGCTCATTTGTCGCAGGGGGCGCATCTAATGAAAAACTGTTTTTT	CASSFVAGGASNEKLFF
TRBD1	TRBJ2-1	NA	TRBV29-1	TGCAGCGTTGACCCCGGGACAGGGATTTACAATGAGCAGTTCTTC	CSVDPGTGIYNEQFF
NA	TRBJ1-2	NA	TRBV2	TGTGCCAGCAGCGAGACAGCCGGCTGGGGCTACACCTTC	CASSETAGWGYTF
NA	TRBJ2-5	NA	TRBV30	TGTGCCTGGAGTGTACTTATGGCAGCACAAGAGACCCAGTACTTC	CAWSVLMAAQETQYF
TRBD2	TRBJ2-5	few	TRBV11-3	TGTGCCAGCAGCCCCGGCGGGAGGGCCGGGCGGGAGACCCAGTACTTC	CASSPGGRAGRETQYF
NA	TRBJ1-6	NA	TRBV2	TGTGCCACGGGCCGTCTGGGTTCACCCCTCCACTTT	CATGRLGSPLHF
TRBD1	TRBJ1-1	once	TRBV5-6	TGTGCCAGCAGCCCGACAGGGGGCGAGAACACTGAAGCTTTCTTT	CASSPTGGENTEAFF
NA	TRBJ1-1	once	TRBV7-8	TGTGCCAGCAGCCATCGGACCGGGACTTTGGGTTTCTTT	CASSHRTGTLGFF
TRBD1	TRBJ1-6	NA	TRBV13	TGTGCCAGCAGCTTAGTGGCAGGGGGCAATTCACCCCTCCACTTT	CASSLVAGGNSPLHF
TRBD1	TRBJ2-5	NA	TRBV18	TGTGCCAGCTCACCCTGGACAGGGGCGGGGGAGACCCAGTACTTC	CASSPWTGAGETQYF
NA	TRBJ2-2	NA	TRBV6-6	TGTGCCAGTGCGACAGCTAACACCGGGGAGCTGTTTTTT	CASATANTGELFF
NA	TRBJ2-5	NA	TRBV9	TGTGCCAGCAGCCCAGGGTACAGAAACCAAGAGACCCAGTACTTC	CASSPGYRNQETQYF
TRBD2	TRBJ2-1	NA	TRBV6-5	TGTGCCAGCAGTACCGGACTAGCGGGAGTGTTGCAGTTCTTC	CASSTGLAGVLQFF
NA	TRBJ2-1	NA	TRBV11-3	TGTGCCAGCAGCAAAGAGCGGGCACGCTACAATGAGCAGTTCTTC	CASSKERARYNEQFF
NA	TRBJ2-1	NA	TRBV28	TGTGCCAGCAGGACCCGGGCTAACTCCTACAATGAGCAGTTCTTC	CASRTRANSYNEQFF
NA	TRBJ2-7	NA	TRBV28	TGTGCCTACGGTAGGCACGATACCTACGAGCAGTACTTC	CAYGRHDTYEQYF
NA	TRBJ2-7	few	TRBV9	TGTGCCAGCACCTTAGAAGTGGATGGCGAGCAGTACTTC	CASTLEVDGEQYF
TRBD2	TRBJ2-1	NA	TRBV5-6	TGTGCCAGCAGGACTAGCGGGAGGGCTAATGAGCAGTTCTTC	CASRTSGRANEQFF
NA	TRBJ2-4	NA	TRBV4-3	TGCGCCAGCAGCCTCCGGAGGGGGGAAACCAAAAACATTCAGTACTTC	CASSLRRGETKNIQYF
TRBD2	TRBJ2-7	NA	TRBV10-2	TGCGCCAGCAGTGGTCCCCCTATTGGGACTAGCTTACAAGGGGGTTACGAGCAGTACTTC	CASSGPPIGTSLQGGYEQYF
NA	TRBJ2-1	many	TRBV29-1	TGCAGCGTTGGAACCTACAATGAGCAGTTCTTC	CSVGTYNEQFF
TRBD2	TRBJ2-7	NA	TRBV6-5	TGTGCCAGCAGTTACGGCGGCGGGAGTATGTACGAGCAGTACTTC	CASSYGGGSMYEQYF
TRBD1	TRBJ2-2	few	TRBV18	TGTGCCAGCTCTGGACAGGGGGGCTCCTCGAACACCGGGGAGCTGTTTTTT	CASSGQGGSSNTGELFF
TRBD1	TRBJ1-1	few	TRBV6-5	TGTGCCAGCAGTTACTCCGCGAGACAGGGACCTGAAGCTTTCTTT	CASSYSARQGPEAFF
NA	TRBJ2-7	NA	TRBV10-3	TGTGCCATCAGTGATTCTCAGGGGAGACCGACCTACGAGCAGTACTTC	CAISDSQGRPTYEQYF
TRBD2	TRBJ2-1	NA	TRBV6-6	TGTGCCAGCAGCCGGGGTGGGACTAGTCTGTTCTTC	CASSRGGTSLFF
TRBD2	TRBJ2-1	NA	TRBV30	TGTGCCAGAGCGGGAGGCCTTAATGAGCAGTTCTTC	CARAGGLNEQFF
TRBD2	TRBJ2-1	NA	TRBV14	TGTGCCAGCAGCCCGATAGCGGGAGGAATGGCGCAGTTCTTC	CASSPIAGGMAQFF
TRBD1	TRBJ1-2	NA	TRBV10-3	TGTGCCATCAGTGGGGACAGGGAGGTATATGGCTACACCTTC	CAISGDREVYGYTF
TRBD2	TRBJ2-3	NA	TRBV6-1	TGTGCCAGCAGTCTAGCGGGCCCTAGAGATACGCAGTATTTT	CASSLAGPRDTQYF
TRBD1	TRBJ1-2	NA	TRBV6-4	TGTGCCAGCAGCGCTAACAGGGGCTATGGCTACACCTTC	CASSANRGYGYTF
TRBD2	TRBJ2-7	once	TRBV11-2	TGTGCCAGCAGCCACCGACTAGCGGGAGTCACCTACGAGCAGTACTTC	CASSHRLAGVTYEQYF
TRBD1	TRBJ1-3	NA	TRBV29-1	TGCAGCGGTAGGACAGGGGGTGGAAACACCATATATTTT	CSGRTGGGNTIYF
NA	TRBJ2-3	NA	TRBV28	TGTGCCAGCAGTGGCTTTAGCACAGATACGCAGTATTTT	CASSGFSTDTQYF
NA	TRBJ2-1	NA	TRBV7-3	TGTGCCAGCAGCTCAAACGGACAGATAGGTGAGCAGTTCTTC	CASSSNGQIGEQFF
NA	TRBJ2-1	NA	TRBV10-2	TGCGCCAGCAGTGAGTCGACGTTGCGGGCCGACCTCAGCTCCTACAATGAGCAGTTCTTC	CASSESTLRADLSSYNEQFF
NA	TRBJ2-2	NA	TRBV5-6	TGTGCCAGCAGCGGGGACCTTTACAACACCGGGGAGCTGTTTTTT	CASSGDLYNTGELFF
NA	TRBJ2-4	NA	TRBV5-1	TGCGCCAGCAGCTTGGGTACAGGGAGAAACATTCAGTACTTC	CASSLGTGRNIQYF
TRBD1	TRBJ2-2	NA	TRBV7-9	TGTGCCAGCAGCCGCCGGGACAGCTTGCGTGGCACCGGGGAGCTGTTTTTT	CASSRRDSLRGTGELFF
NA	TRBJ1-2	NA	TRBV5-1	TGCGCCAGCAGCTTGGCGGGGTCGGGAGGCTACACCTTC	CASSLAGSGGYTF
TRBD1	TRBJ2-6	NA	TRBV5-4	TGTGCCAGCAGATCTGGACAGGGGGTCTCTGGGGCCAACGTCCTGACTTTC	CASRSGQGVSGANVLTF
TRBD2	TRBJ2-1	NA	TRBV9	TGTGCCAGCAGTTTCGGACTAGTCCCCTACAATGAGCAGTTCTTC	CASSFGLVPYNEQFF
NA	TRBJ2-3	NA	TRBV6-5	TGTGCCAGCAGTCGTAGGGACTCCCGCACAGATACGCAGTATTTT	CASSRRDSRTDTQYF
TRBD2	TRBJ2-1	NA	TRBV11-1	TGTGCCAGCAGCTCCGGGACTAGCGGGACCGCCGGGAATGAGCAGTTCTTC	CASSSGTSGTAGNEQFF
TRBD2	TRBJ2-7	NA	TRBV18	TGTGCCAGCTCCCCGCCGGGACTAGCCTACGAGCAGTACTTC	CASSPPGLAYEQYF
NA	TRBJ2-2	NA	TRBV25-1	TGTGCCAGCAGTGGGGAGAGACTCGCCGGGGAGCTGTTTTTT	CASSGERLAGELFF
NA	TRBJ1-5	NA	TRBV30	TGTGCCTGGAGCAGTCAGGGTGACCAGCCCCAGCATTTT	CAWSSQGDQPQHF
TRBD2	TRBJ2-1	NA	TRBV7-9	TGTGCCAGCAGCCCAGCTAGGACTAGCGGGAGTCAGGATGAGCAGTTCTTC	CASSPARTSGSQDEQFF
NA	TRBJ1-3	NA	TRBV5-1	TGCGCCAGCGGCGCTTCCTCTGGAAACACCATATATTTT	CASGASSGNTIYF
TRBD1	TRBJ1-5	NA	TRBV28	TGTGCCAGCATTAGGTGGACAGGGGGCAATCAGCCCCAGCATTTT	CASIRWTGGNQPQHF
TRBD2	TRBJ2-5	NA	TRBV7-2	TGTGCCAGCAGCCTGACTAGCGGGAGGACGGGGACCCAGTACTTC	CASSLTSGRTGTQYF
NA	TRBJ2-4	NA	TRBV2	TGTGCCAGCAGTCCTGAAAACATTCAGTACTTC	CASSPENIQYF
NA	TRBJ1-2	once	TRBV7-8	TGTGCCAGCAGCTTAGCACCATCGAGGCAGGGCTATGGCTACACCTTC	CASSLAPSRQGYGYTF
TRBD1	TRBJ1-1	NA	TRBV14	TGTGCCAGCAGCCAAGAGGGGACAGGGGGAAGACCCGAAGCTTTCTTT	CASSQEGTGGRPEAFF
TRBD1	TRBJ1-5	NA	TRBV19	TGTGCCAGTAGATCCGACAGGGCTCAACCCCAGCCCCAGCATTTT	CASRSDRAQPQPQHF